This TCR beta chain was sequenced in a study of blood T cells in healthy people across ages (dated by TCRdb to the mid-2010s). Looking at the study overall: In model experiments, template switching captured about one uniquely barcoded TCR beta cDNA molecule for every two T cells. The donors were divided into four age groups: young (average roughly 17 years), middle-aged (around 41), aged (approximately 62) and long-lived (about 84). For two donors (one aged 18 to 30 and one aged 80 or older), the study analyzed two additional independent replicas of 1 million unique cDNA reads from the same blood draw. Donors of different ages were randomly distributed across sequencing lanes to avoid experimental bias. The study measured age-related changes in TCR beta repertoire diversity using deep sequencing normalized with unique cDNA molecular identifiers.

The roughly 37 donors, aged 6 to 90 years, were systemically healthy Caucasian individuals from Russia. Each donor gave ten milliliters of peripheral blood, collected into EDTA-treated Vacutainer tubes. PBMCs were isolated by Ficoll-Paque density-gradient centrifugation, with at least 7 million obtained per sample. Total RNA, at least 6 micrograms per sample, was extracted from PBMCs with Trizol reagent. The percentages of naive CD45RAhigh/CD27high T cells were determined by flow cytometry on a PBMC aliquot from every donor. The research as a whole found: Donor CMV infection status was unknown, potentially confounding age-related changes in expanded clonotypes. Compared with the aged group, the long-lived group had more naive CD4+ T cells, fewer expanded clones and increased TCR diversity, suggesting age selection. As age increased, observed TCR beta diversity per million T cells dropped in a roughly linear way, and a significant reduction was already evident by age about 40. The percentage of naive T cells measured by flow cytometry correlated strongly with observed TCR beta diversity. Total diversity estimates from one million sequenced T cells were considered lower bounds and underestimates. Because profiling used bulk unsorted PBMCs, naive and antigen-experienced compartments could not be compared conclusively.

Concerning this clonotype itself: No cognate antigen has been identified for it. One base away there is no much larger clone; base qualities are not given.

Libraries were constructed by 5' RACE. Sequencing was carried out with an Illumina HiSeq 2500. A second about 7 to 12 cycle PCR used a sample-barcoded 5' primer and a J-beta primer mix. A template-switch 5' adaptor carrying 12 random nucleotides introduced a unique molecular identifier onto each TCR beta cDNA molecule. Each sample yielded at least 3 million CDR3-containing paired-end reads. First-strand cDNA synthesis was performed from all RNA using the Mint cDNA synthesis kit, with priming by a TRBC-specific oligonucleotide. After uracil-DNA glycosylase treatment, a first 18-cycle PCR used universal primers M1SS and BC2_uni_R on all cDNA. Processing in the source paper ran as follows. For normalization, 1 million high-quality reads were randomly selected from each sample, with every read carrying a distinct molecular identifier. Instead of being binned into consensus sequences, reads that shared molecular identifiers were thrown out. MiTCR, run with a Q25 quality threshold and the strictest error-elimination algorithm, handled CDR3 identification, clonotype clustering and error correction. A nonparametric unseen species model with Euler transformation was used to estimate lower-bound total TCR beta diversity. Through fastp at Q25 and MiXCR, TCRdb rebuilt clones from the public reads, retaining in-frame beta chains. Each record represents a unique CDR3 protein, reported with the most common genes and DNA among its rows. These V and J calls are TCRdb output, not the study's own analysis. The sample table contains roughly 800,000 distinct CDR3 sequences; only one count was recorded for around 34% of them. The ten largest clonotypes hold approximately 13% of the sample.

The CDR3 numbers 12 residues from cysteine through phenylalanine. Just the 36-base CDR3 DNA is kept, in frame starting at base 1. Cut back by 1 base and 10 bases, the V and J ends lie 8 bases apart. This TCR was sampled from a man between 18 and 29 years old in good health. This chain joins TRBV12-3 or TRBV12-4 to TRBJ2-1; the D gene identity is not certain. Sample: blood. The nucleotides are TGTGCCAGCAGTTTAGATATCGGCGAGCAGTTCTTC. It translates to CASSLDIGEQFF.